What follows describes a single T cell receptor (beta chain). Its specificity is not known. This CDR3 spans 12 amino acids. The J segment lost 5 bases and the V segment lost 3 bases, leaving 2 bases of the junction unmatched. The germline CDR1 and CDR2 sequences are SGHNT and YYREEE (reference sequence). This record comes from a study of cytomegalovirus exposure and HLA in healthy donors. It was with 60 Vbeta and 13 Jbeta primers that the PCR ran. In the original workflow: About 9.9 million shared chains were among about 80 million unique TCR beta chains counted in a later analysis. Generated by immunoSEQ multiplex PCR, the TCRdb table keeps only in-frame clones and is missing some. The D gene and trimming were derived from the DNA, and the V and J assignments and clone size from that table. Found here are about 120,000 clones, approximately 81% of them singletons; the top ten hold roughly 7.2%. General study points: Presence/absence results assume similar sequencing depth per donor, which may not hold. Altogether, 160 or so TCR beta chains were recorded as cytomegalovirus-associated.

The receptor was derived from a male donor in good health and CMV-seronegative. The sequenced sample was PBMCs. The chain employs TRBV5-4 and TRBJ2-7, with 7 bases identical to TRBD2. CDR3 in DNA: TGTGCCAGCAGCTCCCGGGGGGACGAGCAGTACTTC. Protein sequence: CASSSRGDEQYF.